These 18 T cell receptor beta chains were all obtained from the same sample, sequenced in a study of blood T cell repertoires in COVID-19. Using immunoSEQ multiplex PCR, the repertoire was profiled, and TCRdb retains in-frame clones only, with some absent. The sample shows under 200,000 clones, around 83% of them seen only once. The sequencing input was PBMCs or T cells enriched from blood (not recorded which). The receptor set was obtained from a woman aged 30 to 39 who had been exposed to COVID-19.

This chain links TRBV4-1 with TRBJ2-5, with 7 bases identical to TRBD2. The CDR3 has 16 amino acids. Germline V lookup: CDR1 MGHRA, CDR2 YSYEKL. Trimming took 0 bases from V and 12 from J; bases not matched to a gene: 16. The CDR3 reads CASSQDPPGLPGREYF. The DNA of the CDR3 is TGCGCCAGCAGCCAAGACCCTCCGGGGTTGCCGGGGAGGGAGTACTTC.

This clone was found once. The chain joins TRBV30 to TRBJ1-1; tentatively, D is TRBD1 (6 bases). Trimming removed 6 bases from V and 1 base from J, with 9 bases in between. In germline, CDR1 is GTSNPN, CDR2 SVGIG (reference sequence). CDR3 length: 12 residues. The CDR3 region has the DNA TGTGCCTGTGACAGGCCGAACACTGAAGCTTTCTTT. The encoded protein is CACDRPNTEAFF.

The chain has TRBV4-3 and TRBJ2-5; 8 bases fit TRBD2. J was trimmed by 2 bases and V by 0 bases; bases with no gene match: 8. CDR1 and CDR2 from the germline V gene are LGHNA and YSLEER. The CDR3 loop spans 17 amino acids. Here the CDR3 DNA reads TGCGCCAGCAGCCAAGACGCGGGGGGTCTTAAACAAGAGACCCAGTACTTC. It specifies CASSQDAGGLKQETQYF.

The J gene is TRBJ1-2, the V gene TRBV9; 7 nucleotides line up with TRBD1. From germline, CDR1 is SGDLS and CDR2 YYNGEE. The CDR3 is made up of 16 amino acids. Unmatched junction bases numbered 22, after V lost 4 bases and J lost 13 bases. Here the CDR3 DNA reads TGTGCCAGCAGCCCATACCAAGCGACAGGGCCGTTGGGTTTCACCTTC. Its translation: CASSPYQATGPLGFTF. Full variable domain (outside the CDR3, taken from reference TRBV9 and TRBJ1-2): DSGVTQTPKHLITATGQRVTLRCSPRSGDLSVYWYQQSLDQGLQFLIQYYNGEERAKGNILERFSAQQFPDLHSELNLSSLELGDSALYFCASSPYQATGPLGFTFGSGTRLTVV.

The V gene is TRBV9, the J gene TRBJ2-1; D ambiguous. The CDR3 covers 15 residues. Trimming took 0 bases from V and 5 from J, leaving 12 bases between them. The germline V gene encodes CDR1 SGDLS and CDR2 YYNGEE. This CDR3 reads CASSVDGRSNNEQFF. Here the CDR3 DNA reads TGTGCCAGCAGCGTAGACGGCAGGTCAAACAATGAGCAGTTCTTC.

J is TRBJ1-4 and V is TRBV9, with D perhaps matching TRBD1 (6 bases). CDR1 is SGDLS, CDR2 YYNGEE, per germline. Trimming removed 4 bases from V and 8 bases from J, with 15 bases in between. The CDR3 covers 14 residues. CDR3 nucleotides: TGTGCCAGCAGCCCAGGCAGGGGTATAGAAAAACTGTTTTTT. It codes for CASSPGRGIEKLFF.

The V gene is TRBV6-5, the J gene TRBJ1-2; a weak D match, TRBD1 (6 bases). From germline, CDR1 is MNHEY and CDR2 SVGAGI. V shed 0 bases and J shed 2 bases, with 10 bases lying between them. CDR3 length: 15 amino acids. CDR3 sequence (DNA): TGTGCCAGCAGTTACTCGGGACAAAAAAACTATGGCTACACCTTC. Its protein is CASSYSGQKNYGYTF.

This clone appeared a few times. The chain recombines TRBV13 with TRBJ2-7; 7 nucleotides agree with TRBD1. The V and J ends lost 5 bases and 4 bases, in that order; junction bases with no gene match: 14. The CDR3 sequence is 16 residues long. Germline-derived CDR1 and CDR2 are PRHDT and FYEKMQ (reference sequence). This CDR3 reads CASSRWGQTNGYEQYF. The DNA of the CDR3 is TGTGCCAGCAGCCGTTGGGGACAGACGAATGGGTACGAGCAGTACTTC.

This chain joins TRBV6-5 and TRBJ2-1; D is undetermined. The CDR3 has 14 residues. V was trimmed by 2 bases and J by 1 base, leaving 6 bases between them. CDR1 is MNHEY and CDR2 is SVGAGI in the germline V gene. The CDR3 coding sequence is TGTGCCAGCAGTTACCAGAATTCCTACAATGAGCAGTTCTTC. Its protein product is CASSYQNSYNEQFF.

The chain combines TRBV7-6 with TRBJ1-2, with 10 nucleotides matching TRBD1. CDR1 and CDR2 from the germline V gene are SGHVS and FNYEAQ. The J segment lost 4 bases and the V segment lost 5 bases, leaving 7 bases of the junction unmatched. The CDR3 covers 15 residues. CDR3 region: CASSEMGQGLYGYTF. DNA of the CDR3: TGTGCCAGCAGCGAAATGGGACAGGGGCTCTATGGCTACACCTTC. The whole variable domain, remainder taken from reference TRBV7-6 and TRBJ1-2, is GAGVSQSPRYKVTKRGQDVALRCDPISGHVSLYWYRQALGQGPEFLTYFNYEAQQDKSGLPNDRFSAERPEGSISTLTIQRTEQRDSAMYRCASSEMGQGLYGYTFGSGTRLTVV.

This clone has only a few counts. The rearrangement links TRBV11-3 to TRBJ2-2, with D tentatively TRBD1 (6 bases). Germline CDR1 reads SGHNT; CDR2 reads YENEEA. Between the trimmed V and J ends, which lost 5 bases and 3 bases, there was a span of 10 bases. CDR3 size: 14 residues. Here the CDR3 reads CASSAQGDTGELFF. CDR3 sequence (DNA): TGTGCCAGCAGCGCACAGGGTGACACCGGGGAGCTGTTTTTT.

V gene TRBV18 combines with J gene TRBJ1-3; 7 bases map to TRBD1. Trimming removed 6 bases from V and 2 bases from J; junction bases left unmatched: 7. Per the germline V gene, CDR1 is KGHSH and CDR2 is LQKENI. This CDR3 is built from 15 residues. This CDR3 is CASSQDQGAGNTIYF. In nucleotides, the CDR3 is TGTGCCAGCTCGCAGGATCAGGGGGCTGGAAACACCATATATTTT.

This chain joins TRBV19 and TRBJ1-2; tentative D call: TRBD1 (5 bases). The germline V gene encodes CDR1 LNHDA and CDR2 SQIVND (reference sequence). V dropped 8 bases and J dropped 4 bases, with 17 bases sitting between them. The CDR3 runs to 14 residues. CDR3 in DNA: TGTGCCAGTGGAGACAGTGGCCTAGGCTATGGCTACACCTTC. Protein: CASGDSGLGYGYTF.

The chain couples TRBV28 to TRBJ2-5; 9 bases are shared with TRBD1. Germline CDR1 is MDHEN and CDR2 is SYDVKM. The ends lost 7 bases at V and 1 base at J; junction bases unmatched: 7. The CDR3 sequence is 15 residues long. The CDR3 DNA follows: TGTGCCAGCATGATAACAGGGGGCTCCCAAGAGACCCAGTACTTC. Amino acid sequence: CASMITGGSQETQYF.

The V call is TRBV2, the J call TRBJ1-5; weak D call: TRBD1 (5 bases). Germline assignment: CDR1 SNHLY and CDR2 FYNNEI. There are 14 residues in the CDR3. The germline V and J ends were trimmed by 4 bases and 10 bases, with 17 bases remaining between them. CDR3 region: CASSVGQASGPQHF. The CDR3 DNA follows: TGTGCCAGCAGTGTGGGGCAGGCCTCCGGACCCCAGCATTTT.

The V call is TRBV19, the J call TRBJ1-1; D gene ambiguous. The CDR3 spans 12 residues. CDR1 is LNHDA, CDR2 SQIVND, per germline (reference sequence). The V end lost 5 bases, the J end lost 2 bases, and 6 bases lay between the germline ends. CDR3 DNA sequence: TGTGCCAGTAGTCAGGTTAACACTGAAGCTTTCTTT. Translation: CASSQVNTEAFF. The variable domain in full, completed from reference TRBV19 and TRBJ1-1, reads DGGITQSPKYLFRKEGQNVTLSCEQNLNHDAMYWYRQDPGQGLRLIYYSQIVNDFQKGDIAEGYSVSREKKESFPLTVTSAQKNPTAFYLCASSQVNTEAFFGQGTRLTVV.

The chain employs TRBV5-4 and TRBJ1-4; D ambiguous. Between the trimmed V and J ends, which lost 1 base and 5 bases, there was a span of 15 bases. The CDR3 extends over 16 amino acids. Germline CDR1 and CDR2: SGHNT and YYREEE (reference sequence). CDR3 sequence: CASSLRYGAGNEKLFF. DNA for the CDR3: TGTGCCAGCAGCTTGAGGTATGGCGCGGGAAATGAAAAACTGTTTTTT. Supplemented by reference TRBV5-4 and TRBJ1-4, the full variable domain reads ETGVTQSPTHLIKTRGQQVTLRCSSQSGHNTVSWYQQALGQGPQFIFQYYREEENGRGNFPPRFSGLQFPNYSSELNVNALELDDSALYLCASSLRYGAGNEKLFFGSGTQLSVL.

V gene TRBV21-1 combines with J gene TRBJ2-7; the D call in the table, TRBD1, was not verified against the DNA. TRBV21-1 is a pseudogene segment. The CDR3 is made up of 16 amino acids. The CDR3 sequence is CASSSWDRETPYEQYF. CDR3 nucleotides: TGTGCCAGCAGCAGCTGGGACAGGGAGACCCCCTACGAGCAGTACTTC.